The next 24 T cell receptor beta chains were all read from a single sample in a study of chemoradiotherapy in HPV16-positive cancers. Method: immunoSEQ multiplex PCR; TCRdb's copy keeps in-frame clones and lacks some. This table holds about 7,400 clones, 74% found once. Sequences were derived from tumor tissue, sampled from a patient who underwent chemoradiotherapy. The source of these receptors is a human donor with HPV-associated anogenital cancer.

The J gene is TRBJ2-2, the V gene TRBV5-1; TRBD1 matches at 7 bases. There are 18 residues in the CDR3. Germline V gene lookup returns CDR1 SGHRS and CDR2 YFSETQ. V shed 4 bases, J shed 2 bases, and the junction held 14 bases outside the gene matches. CDR3 amino acids: CASSGSGTVYHNTGELFF. In DNA, the CDR3 is TGCGCCAGCAGCGGATCCGGGACAGTTTACCATAACACCGGGGAGCTGTTTTTT.

The chain is built from TRBV30 and TRBJ2-6; D is undetermined. The CDR3 is made up of 13 amino acids. Germline V gene sequence: CDR1 GTSNPN, CDR2 SVGIG (reference sequence). V lost 8 bases and J 0 bases, leaving 8 bases between the germline ends. CDR3 residues: CAARSSGANVLTF. The CDR3 DNA reads as TGTGCCGCGCGGAGCTCTGGGGCCAACGTCCTGACTTTC.

This rearrangement joins TRBV10-3 to TRBJ1-1; no clear D gene. Germline lookup yields CDR1 ENHRY and CDR2 SYGVKD. This CDR3 contains 12 residues. With 11 bases removed from V and 1 base from J, the gap between germline ends came to 11 bases. In nucleotides, the CDR3 is TGTGCCGTAATCGGGAAGAACACTGAAGCTTTCTTT. Translation gives CAVIGKNTEAFF.

The V call is TRBV5-4, the J call TRBJ2-1, with 9 bases lining up with TRBD2. CDR3 length: 14 residues. V lost 3 bases, J lost 5 bases, and 3 bases stayed unmatched. Germline CDR1 reads SGHNT; CDR2 reads YYREEE (reference sequence). CDR3 bases: TGTGCCAGCAGCTCGCGGACTAGCGACAATGAGCAGTTCTTC. Amino acid sequence: CASSSRTSDNEQFF.

This clone was seen just once. The chain combines TRBV6-5 with TRBJ2-3, with D unresolved. Germline values: CDR1 MNHEY, CDR2 SVGAGI. This CDR3 region has 15 residues. V gave up 0 bases and J gave up 6 bases, with 13 bases separating them. CDR3 bases: TGTGCCAGCAGTTACTCGTGGGCGGACGGGGATACGCAGTATTTT. Amino acid sequence: CASSYSWADGDTQYF.

V is TRBV2 and J is TRBJ2-3, with D tentatively TRBD2 (5 bases). The ends were cut back, 1 base at V and 5 bases at J, with 10 bases in the middle. Germline CDR1 SNHLY, CDR2 FYNNEI. The CDR3 contains 14 residues. The CDR3 reads CASSEERVRDTQYF. The DNA of the CDR3 is TGTGCCAGCAGTGAAGAGAGGGTTCGAGATACGCAGTATTTT. The whole variable domain, remainder taken from reference TRBV2 and TRBJ2-3, is EPEVTQTPSHQVTQMGQEVILRCVPISNHLYFYWYRQILGQKVEFLVSFYNNEISEKSEIFDDQFSVERPDGSNFTLKIRSTKLEDSAMYFCASSEERVRDTQYFGPGTRLTVL.

This clone was recorded once. The chain combines TRBV19 with TRBJ1-5, with D perhaps matching TRBD1 (5 bases). Trimming removed 3 bases at V and 0 bases at J, with 9 bases between. Germline CDR1 and CDR2: LNHDA and SQIVND (reference sequence). The CDR3 extends over 15 amino acids. In DNA, the CDR3 is TGTGCCAGTAGTATGACAGTCTTTAGCAATCAGCCCCAGCATTTT. Encoded protein: CASSMTVFSNQPQHF.

The rearrangement links TRBV2 to TRBJ1-6; D ambiguous. The length of the CDR3 is 16 residues. V shed 2 bases and J shed 7 bases, with 15 bases lying between them. Germline values: CDR1 SNHLY, CDR2 FYNNEI. CDR3 region: CASSENLAQSNSPLHF. For the CDR3, the DNA is TGTGCCAGCAGTGAAAACTTGGCGCAGTCGAATTCACCCCTCCACTTT.

This clone occurred once. The chain links TRBV5-6 to TRBJ2-2; the D call may be TRBD1 or TRBD2 (5 bases each). The ends were cut back, 10 bases at V and 6 bases at J, with 19 bases in the middle. Per germline, CDR1 SGHDT and CDR2 YYEEEE. This CDR3 has 14 residues. In DNA, the CDR3 is TGTGCCGTCGGGATAGGGGAGAGAGCCGGGGAGCTGTTTTTT. Protein: CAVGIGERAGELFF.

This chain links TRBV5-1 with TRBJ2-1; D is ambiguous. V gave up 0 bases and J gave up 8 bases, with 12 bases separating them. Per germline, CDR1 SGHRS and CDR2 YFSETQ. The CDR3 has 14 residues. CDR3 loop: CASSLDNFVDEQFF. The CDR3 DNA follows: TGCGCCAGCAGCTTGGACAACTTCGTCGATGAGCAGTTCTTC.

The V gene is TRBV7-2, the J gene TRBJ1-2; D possibly corresponds to TRBD1 (5 bases). The V and J ends lost 3 bases and 0 bases respectively, with 11 bases between them. The CDR3 length is 15 residues. CDR1 and CDR2 from the germline V gene are SGHTA and FQGNSA. The CDR3 nucleotides are TGTGCCAGCAGCTTCGGGACCGATACTAACTATGGCTACACCTTC. Its protein product is CASSFGTDTNYGYTF. Complete variable domain (other parts from reference TRBV7-2 and TRBJ1-2): GAGVSQSPSNKVTEKGKDVELRCDPISGHTALYWYRQSLGQGLEFLIYFQGNSAPDKSGLPSDRFSAERTGGSVSTLTIQRTQQEDSAVYLCASSFGTDTNYGYTFGSGTRLTVV.

The chain carries TRBV2 and TRBJ1-1; D is perhaps TRBD1 (6 bases). CDR1 and CDR2 (germline): SNHLY, FYNNEI. With 3 bases removed from V and 4 bases from J, the gap between germline ends came to 12 bases. CDR3 length: 14 amino acids. The chain's CDR3 is CASSEPEGGTEAFF. CDR3 DNA sequence: TGTGCCAGCAGTGAGCCGGAGGGGGGCACTGAAGCTTTCTTT.

The chain employs TRBV10-2 and TRBJ2-4; TRBD1 aligns across 8 bases. Germline lookup yields CDR1 WSHSY and CDR2 SAAADI. The CDR3 extends over 16 amino acids. With V trimmed by 0 bases and J by 8 bases, 9 bases remained unmatched. CDR3 nucleotide sequence: TGCGCCAGCAGTGAGTCGATGGCAGGGGGCCGGGACATTCAGTACTTC. Protein sequence: CASSESMAGGRDIQYF.

V gene TRBV18 combines with J gene TRBJ2-4; D is ambiguous. The CDR3 runs to 13 residues. Trimming shortened V by 2 bases and J by 7 bases, and 9 bases separated the two germline ends. Germline V CDR1 and CDR2: KGHSH, LQKENI. DNA of the CDR3: TGTGCCAGCTCACCAGCACAGAAGAACATTCAGTACTTC. Its protein is CASSPAQKNIQYF.

The sample holds a few counts of this clone. V gene TRBV29-1 combines with J gene TRBJ1-1, with D tentatively TRBD1 (6 bases). The germline CDR1 and CDR2 sequences are SQVTM and ANQGSEA. V dropped 6 bases and J dropped 4 bases, with 18 bases sitting between them. There are 14 residues in the CDR3. The CDR3: CSVAGTQTGTEAFF. Written as DNA, the CDR3 is TGCAGCGTGGCCGGGACACAAACGGGCACTGAAGCTTTCTTT.

The chain is built from TRBV30 and TRBJ2-7; D may be TRBD2 (6 bases). Trimming removed 0 bases at V and 2 bases at J, with 11 bases between. Germline values: CDR1 GTSNPN, CDR2 SVGIG (reference sequence). This CDR3 spans 14 amino acids. The CDR3 sequence: CAWSVEGKPYEQYF. The DNA of the CDR3 is TGTGCCTGGAGTGTGGAGGGGAAACCCTACGAGCAGTACTTC.

This chain uses TRBV9 with TRBJ2-3, with TRBD2 matching over 8 bases. There are 18 residues in the CDR3. J lost 0 bases, V lost 0 bases, and 9 bases had no gene match. Per germline, CDR1 SGDLS and CDR2 YYNGEE. The CDR3 reads CASSVAFGGGSSTDTQYF. CDR3 sequence (DNA): TGTGCCAGCAGCGTAGCGTTTGGCGGGGGGTCTAGCACAGATACGCAGTATTTT.

The J gene is TRBJ2-3, the V gene TRBV27; 8 positions agree with TRBD1. The CDR3 length is 16 residues. In germline, CDR1 is MNHEY, CDR2 SMNVEV (reference sequence). Losses at the gene ends were 5 bases for V and 2 bases for J; bases not matched to a gene: 9. Here the CDR3 reads CASSIGDRFYTDTQYF. The CDR3 DNA reads as TGTGCCAGCAGTATAGGGGACAGGTTTTACACAGATACGCAGTATTTT.

The chain has TRBV29-1 and TRBJ1-2; unclear D gene. CDR1 is SQVTM and CDR2 is ANQGSEA in the germline V gene. V was trimmed by 3 bases and J by 2 bases, leaving 7 bases between them. The CDR3 totals 12 residues. The CDR3 here is CSVDWSNYGYTF. Here the CDR3 DNA reads TGCAGCGTTGACTGGTCGAACTATGGCTACACCTTC. The complete variable domain, with remaining parts taken from reference TRBV29-1 and TRBJ1-2, reads SAVISQKPSRDICQRGTSLTIQCQVDSQVTMMFWYRQQPGQSLTLIATANQGSEATYESGFVIDKFPISRPNLTFSTLTVSNMSPEDSSIYLCSVDWSNYGYTFGSGTRLTVV.

The chain has TRBV7-9 and TRBJ1-1; D is unclear. The V gene's germline CDR1 is SEHNR and CDR2 FQNEAQ (reference sequence). V dropped 0 bases and J dropped 1 base, with 3 bases sitting between them. This CDR3 has 13 amino acids. CDR3 coding DNA: TGTGCCAGCAGCTTAGCAGGGAACACTGAAGCTTTCTTT. Its protein product is CASSLAGNTEAFF. Filled out from reference TRBV7-9 and TRBJ1-1, the complete variable domain reads DTGVSQNPRHKITKRGQNVTFRCDPISEHNRLYWYRQTLGQGPEFLTYFQNEAQLEKSRLLSDRFSAERPKGSFSTLEIQRTEQGDSAMYLCASSLAGNTEAFFGQGTRLTVV.

V is TRBV19 and J is TRBJ2-7; tentatively, D is TRBD2 (6 bases). Deletions cut 6 bases from V and 1 base from J, with 7 bases between. The CDR3 runs 12 residues. Per the germline V gene, CDR1 is LNHDA and CDR2 is SQIVND (reference sequence). The CDR3 DNA is TGTGCCAGTAGGGGGGGATCCTACGAGCAGTACTTC. As protein: CASRGGSYEQYF.

This clone was seen more than once but under ten times. The chain couples TRBV2 to TRBJ2-7; 7 bases fit TRBD1. The V and J ends lost 5 bases and 9 bases, in that order; junction bases with no gene match: 19. This CDR3 has 16 residues. Germline V gene lookup returns CDR1 SNHLY and CDR2 FYNNEI. The CDR3 is CASSSLSDRIFVGQYF. CDR3 nucleotide sequence: TGTGCCAGCAGTTCTTTGTCGGACAGGATTTTTGTGGGGCAGTACTTC.

This chain connects TRBV5-5 to TRBJ1-5, with TRBD1 matching 9 bases. Losses at the gene ends were 4 bases for V and 6 bases for J; bases not matched to a gene: 5. Looked up from germline, CDR1 is SGHKS and CDR2 is YYEKEE (reference sequence). This CDR3 is built from 14 residues. CDR3 bases: TGTGCCAGCAGCCCATGGACAGGGGTTCAGCCCCAGCATTTT. Its protein is CASSPWTGVQPQHF.

This clone was recorded a few times. This chain links TRBV19 with TRBJ1-1, with a weak D call TRBD1 (6 bases). Germline V gene sequence: CDR1 LNHDA, CDR2 SQIVND (reference sequence). This CDR3 region has 12 residues. V dropped 5 bases and J dropped 8 bases, with 12 bases sitting between them. CDR3 bases: TGTGCCAGTAGTGAGGGAGGGACAGAAGCTTTCTTT. It encodes CASSEGGTEAFF.